Presented here are 5 T cell receptor beta chains from one specimen sequenced in a study of CD8 T cells in ankylosing spondylitis. TCRdb re-called the 5' RACE reads with MiXCR, one entry per CDR3 protein. The table records around 330,000 distinct CDR3 sequences, approximately 10% of them present only once. Sequencing was carried out using blood, either unsorted or a sorted T cell fraction (not recorded which). These receptors all come from a female donor with ankylosing spondylitis or in good health (not recorded which).

This clonotype was found many times. The J gene is TRBJ2-3, the V gene TRBV5-1; 10 bases are shared with TRBD2. Germline V CDR1 and CDR2: SGHRS, YFSETQ. J lost 2 bases, V lost 4 bases, and 10 bases had no gene match. The CDR3 contains 17 residues. For the CDR3, the DNA is TGCGCCAGCAGCCCAGAGGGTAGCGGGGGGACCACAGATACGCAGTATTTT. Protein sequence: CASSPEGSGGTTDTQYF.

This clonotype was counted a few times. The rearrangement joins TRBV6-2 or TRBV6-3 to TRBJ1-2; the match to TRBD1 covers 9 bases. CDR1 and CDR2 (germline): MNHEY, SVGEGT. This CDR3 has 21 amino acids. The V and J ends lost 0 bases and 4 bases, in that order; junction bases with no gene match: 21. DNA for the CDR3: TGTGCCAGCAGTTACTCAGCTGATAAAACAGGGGGCGCGTTGTATTCCTATGGCTACACCTTC. It encodes CASSYSADKTGGALYSYGYTF.

This clonotype was observed many times. Germline and junction disagree at one end, which may indicate a read error. The V gene is TRBV7-2, the J gene TRBJ2-2, with D possibly matching TRBD1 (6 bases). The CDR3 consists of 14 residues. Per germline, CDR1 SGHTA and CDR2 FQGNSA. CDR3 in amino acids: CASSLGQNTGELFF. CDR3 bases: TGCGCCAGCAGCTTGGGACAGAACACCGGGGAGCTGTTTTTT.

This clonotype was seen repeatedly, ten times or more. The chain recombines TRBV20-1 with TRBJ2-5, with TRBD1 identical over 7 bases. Germline V gene sequence: CDR1 DFQATT, CDR2 SNEGSKA (reference sequence). This CDR3 has 13 residues. J gave up 4 bases and V 4 bases, and 6 bases lay outside the gene matches. CDR3 sequence (DNA): TGCAGTGCTAAGACGACAGGGCGAGAGACCCAGTACTTC. Amino acids: CSAKTTGRETQYF.

A note on this clonotype: The junction differs from germline at one of its ends, possibly a read error. The chain couples TRBV27 to TRBJ1-4; D uncertain. The germline CDR1 and CDR2 sequences are MNHEY and SMNVEV (reference sequence). The CDR3 runs to 16 residues. This CDR3 is CASSLSMSATNEKLLF. The CDR3 region has the DNA TGTGCCAGCAGTTTATCGATGTCCGCAACTAATGAAAAACTGTTATTT.